This T cell receptor beta chain was profiled in a study of cytomegalovirus exposure and HLA in healthy donors. Study-wide results and caveats: According to a later analysis, donors in an Asian-associated ancestry cluster reportedly had fewer N-insertions than the 666-donor mean. Beyond CMV serostatus, there was no information to go on about immune exposure. Cytomegalovirus association was listed for 164 TCR beta chains. Productive status was seen about 90% or about 30% of the time for most TCR beta V segments in an earlier analysis.

Trimming removed 8 bases from V and 2 bases from J; junction bases left unmatched: 4. Germline values: CDR1 SNHLY, CDR2 FYNNEI. This CDR3 is 14 amino acids long. A note on this clone: Its antigen is not known.

Amplification used 60 Vbeta primers and 13 Jbeta primers. The protocol was immunoSEQ multiplex PCR, while the TCRdb copy is restricted to in-frame clones and leaves out a portion. The sample includes around 180,000 clones, approximately 84% of them seen just once. The sequence came from a woman aged 30 to 39 in good health and CMV-seropositive. The chain recombines TRBV2 with TRBJ2-1, with 9 bases identical to TRBD2. Input material: PBMCs. The CDR3 is CASGLARTYNEQFF. The CDR3 DNA reads as TGTGCCAGCGGACTAGCGAGGACCTACAATGAGCAGTTCTTC.